The rows below give T cell receptor beta chains drawn from one sample of a study of shared clonotypes between healthy human individuals. TCRdb's copy holds only in-frame clones and misses some; the assay was immunoSEQ multiplex PCR. The table has roughly 650,000 clones, roughly 97% seen once; the top ten hold 0.055% to 0.07%. Sequenced sample: naive CD4+ T cells sorted from blood. These receptors were taken from a woman in her 30s in good health. CDR3s include the opening cysteine and the closing phenylalanine or tryptophan. A D gene is named only where the DNA matches it firmly. The size field is filled for only some rows; it gives once, few, many or a size class.

J | D | V | size | DNA | CDR3
TRBJ2-3 | NA | TRBV5-4 | NA | TGTGCCAGCAGGAAGTACGGTAGCACAGATACGCAGTATTTT | CASRKYGSTDTQYF
TRBJ1-4 | NA | TRBV10-3 | NA | TGTGCCATCAGTGGCCGGGCCCCCGGGGAAAAACTGTTTTTT | CAISGRAPGEKLFF
TRBJ1-3 | NA | TRBV28 | NA | TGTGCCAGCAGGGGTTCCGGAAACACCATATATTTT | CASRGSGNTIYF
TRBJ2-7 | NA | TRBV4-1 | NA | TGCGCCAGCAGCCAAGGCCCCCCTACTCCAACCGCGGGAGAGCAGTACTTC | CASSQGPPTPTAGEQYF
TRBJ1-4 | NA | TRBV28 | NA | TGTGCCAGCAGCCCAGGACAGAACCCTGAAAAACTGTTTTTT | CASSPGQNPEKLFF
TRBJ2-2 | NA | TRBV7-2 | once | TGTGCCAGCAGCTTGATAGCGCCCCCCACCGGGGAGCTGTTTTTT | CASSLIAPPTGELFF
TRBJ2-2 | NA | TRBV10-2 | NA | TGCGCCAGCAGCGGTAGCGGGAACACCGGGGAGCTGTTTTTT | CASSGSGNTGELFF
TRBJ1-2 | TRBD1 | TRBV5-1 | NA | TGCGCCAGCAGCTTGGGAAGCGGGACAGCGTCGGGCTACACCTTC | CASSLGSGTASGYTF
TRBJ2-1 | NA | TRBV7-9 | NA | TGTGCCAGCAGCTTATCTGGGGCCCTATACAATGAGCAGTTCTTC | CASSLSGALYNEQFF
TRBJ2-7 | NA | TRBV7-7 | NA | TGTGCCAGCAGCCTTTCTTTTTTGGACGAGCAGTACTTC | CASSLSFLDEQYF
TRBJ2-2 | NA | TRBV27 | NA | TGTGCCAGCAGTTTAGAAGCGAGACTGGGCGGGGAGCTGTTTTTT | CASSLEARLGGELFF
TRBJ1-1 | NA | TRBV28 | NA | TGTGCCAGCAGTTTCTTTACTGAAGCTTTCTTT | CASSFFTEAFF
TRBJ1-4 | TRBD1 | TRBV6-1 | NA | TGTGCCAGCAGTGAAAAAGGGACAGCAACTAATGAAAAACTGTTTTTT | CASSEKGTATNEKLFF
TRBJ1-1 | TRBD1 | TRBV28 | NA | TGTGCCAGCAGTCTACAGGGGGCGGTGGGTACTGAAGCTTTCTTT | CASSLQGAVGTEAFF
TRBJ2-5 | NA | TRBV4-1 | NA | TGCGCCAGCAGCCCGACGGGCCCCCCCTGGGAGGCCCAGTACTTC | CASSPTGPPWEAQYF
TRBJ2-7 | NA | TRBV11-1 | NA | TGTGCCAGCAGCTTACAAGCAGGACGCGGGTACGAGCAGTACTTC | CASSLQAGRGYEQYF
TRBJ2-7 | NA | TRBV7-9 | NA | TGTGCCAGCAGCTCGCCTAGCAGGTACGAGCAGTACTTC | CASSSPSRYEQYF
TRBJ2-1 | TRBD2 | TRBV9 | NA | TGTGCCAGCAGCGGAGGGACTAGCGGGAGCTCCTACAATGAGCAGTTCTTC | CASSGGTSGSSYNEQFF
TRBJ2-3 | NA | TRBV6-1 | once | TGTGCCAGCACTCAGCGGAACACAGATACGCAGTATTTT | CASTQRNTDTQYF
TRBJ2-5 | TRBD2 | TRBV19 | NA | TGTGCCAGTAGTGCACTCCCGGGACTAGCGGGAGTAGAGACCCAGTACTTC | CASSALPGLAGVETQYF
TRBJ1-4 | TRBD1 | TRBV27 | NA | TGTGCCAGCAGTCCAACAGGGGGTGGGGAAAAACTGTTTTTT | CASSPTGGGEKLFF
TRBJ2-7 | NA | TRBV2 | NA | TGTGCCAGCAGTGAGACCCTTTCCGAGCAGTACTTC | CASSETLSEQYF
TRBJ1-1 | TRBD1 | TRBV2 | NA | TGTGCCAGCCTTCGGGGACAGTTGAACACTGAAGCTTTCTTT | CASLRGQLNTEAFF
TRBJ2-3 | NA | TRBV14 | NA | TGTGCCAGCAGCCCGATCGGCGGCATGCTGGTAGATACGCAGTATTTT | CASSPIGGMLVDTQYF
TRBJ1-5 | NA | TRBV5-4 | NA | TGTGCCAGCAGCCCTCCGGGGCAGCCCCAGCATTTT | CASSPPGQPQHF